The rows below give T cell receptor beta chains drawn from one sample of a study of T cell repertoires in cytomegalovirus infection. TCRdb redid the calling of the reads with MiXCR, one entry per CDR3 protein. Of around 300,000 distinct CDR3 sequences listed, around 20% are singletons. For these receptors, no antigen is known. Sequencing used cultured PBMCs, obtained from culture after CMV antigen stimulation. These receptors all stem from a human donor in good health (CMV status not recorded). Some clones in this sample may be carry-over from other donors' samples. CDR3s include the opening cysteine and the closing phenylalanine or tryptophan. The D gene is left open where the match is weak. Where a row states a size, it is once, few, many or the class of an expanded clone; other rows omit it.

clone size,J gene,D gene,V gene,CDR3 protein,CDR3 DNA
-,TRBJ2-1,TRBD1,TRBV7-8,CASRIRGTNEQFF,TGTGCCAGCCGAATCAGGGGGACCAATGAGCAGTTCTTC
many,TRBJ1-1,-,TRBV11-3,CASTGSPADTEAFF,TGTGCCAGCACCGGGTCCCCGGCCGATACTGAAGCTTTCTTT
once,TRBJ1-2,-,TRBV24-1,CATSDLDQGRWGYTF,TGTGCCACCAGTGATTTGGATCAGGGGCGATGGGGCTACACCTTC
many,TRBJ2-2,-,TRBV7-2,CASSLSTGGTGELFF,TGTGCCAGCAGCTTATCTACGGGTGGCACCGGGGAGCTGTTTTTT
once,TRBJ2-7,-,TRBV11-1,CASSPLRSGRTYEQYF,TGTGCCAGCAGCCCCCTGAGGTCGGGGAGAACCTACGAGCAGTACTTC
many,TRBJ1-1,-,TRBV7-2,CASSSPVGAEAFF,TGTGCCAGCAGCTCCCCTGTCGGGGCTGAAGCTTTCTTT
many,TRBJ2-3,TRBD2,TRBV19,CASSTTSGSTSTDTQYF,TGTGCCAGTAGTACGACTAGCGGGAGTACTAGCACAGATACGCAGTATTTT
-,TRBJ1-5,-,TRBV20-1,CSARLFDSRGNQPQHF,TGCAGTGCTAGACTTTTTGACTCAAGAGGGAATCAGCCCCAGCATTTT
few,TRBJ1-2,-,TRBV11-1,CASSQVSGYTF,TGTGCCAGCAGCCAGGTATCTGGCTACACCTTC
-,TRBJ2-7,-,TRBV4-2,CASSQGPLDYEQYF,TGTGCCAGCAGCCAAGGACCACTAGACTACGAGCAGTACTTC
many,TRBJ2-3,-,TRBV7-9,CASSFGSLSTDTQYF,TGTGCCAGCAGCTTTGGCTCCCTAAGCACAGATACGCAGTATTTT
-,TRBJ1-4,-,TRBV19,CASTDRNEKLFF,TGTGCCAGTACTGACAGGAACGAAAAACTGTTTTTT
-,TRBJ2-3,-,TRBV10-3,CAISERADTQYF,TGTGCCATCAGTGAACGAGCTGATACGCAGTATTTT
-,TRBJ1-1,TRBD1,TRBV19,CASSSWTGNTEAFF,TGTGCCAGTAGTAGTTGGACAGGTAACACTGAAGCTTTCTTT
few,TRBJ2-3,-,TRBV7-8,CASSLSGTTDTQYF,TGTGCCAGCAGCTTGAGCGGAACCACAGATACGCAGTATTTT
-,TRBJ2-1,TRBD2,TRBV20-1,CSSSGRAWNEQFF,TGCAGTTCTAGCGGGAGGGCCTGGAATGAGCAGTTCTTC
few,TRBJ2-1,TRBD1,TRBV12-3/TRBV12-4,CASNLRSTGSEQFF,TGTGCCAGCAACCTCAGATCGACAGGGTCTGAGCAGTTCTTC
few,TRBJ1-2,-,TRBV7-9,CASSPPVQERIYGYTF,TGTGCCAGCAGCCCACCGGTACAGGAGAGGATCTATGGCTACACCTTC
many,TRBJ1-1,-,TRBV7-6,CASSLTVDTEAFF,TGTGCCAGCAGCTTAACTGTAGACACTGAAGCTTTCTTT
-,TRBJ2-3,TRBD2,TRBV4-1,CASSQEERETDTQYF,TGCGCCAGCAGCCAAGAGGAGCGGGAGACAGATACGCAGTATTTT